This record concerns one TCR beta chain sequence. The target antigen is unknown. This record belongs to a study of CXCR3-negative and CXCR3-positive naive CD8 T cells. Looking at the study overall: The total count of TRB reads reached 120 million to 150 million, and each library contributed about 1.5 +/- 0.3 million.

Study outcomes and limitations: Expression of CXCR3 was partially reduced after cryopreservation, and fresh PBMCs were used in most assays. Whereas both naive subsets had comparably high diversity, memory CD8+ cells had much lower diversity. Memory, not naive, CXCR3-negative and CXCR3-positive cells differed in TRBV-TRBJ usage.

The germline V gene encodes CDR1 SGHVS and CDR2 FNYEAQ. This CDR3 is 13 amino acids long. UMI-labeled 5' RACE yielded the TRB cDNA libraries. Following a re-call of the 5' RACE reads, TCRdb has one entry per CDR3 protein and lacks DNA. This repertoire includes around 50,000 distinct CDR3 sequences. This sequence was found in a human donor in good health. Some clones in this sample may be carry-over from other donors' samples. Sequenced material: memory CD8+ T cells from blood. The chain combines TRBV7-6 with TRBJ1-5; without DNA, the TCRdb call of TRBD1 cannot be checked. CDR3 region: CASSRAGNQPQHF.